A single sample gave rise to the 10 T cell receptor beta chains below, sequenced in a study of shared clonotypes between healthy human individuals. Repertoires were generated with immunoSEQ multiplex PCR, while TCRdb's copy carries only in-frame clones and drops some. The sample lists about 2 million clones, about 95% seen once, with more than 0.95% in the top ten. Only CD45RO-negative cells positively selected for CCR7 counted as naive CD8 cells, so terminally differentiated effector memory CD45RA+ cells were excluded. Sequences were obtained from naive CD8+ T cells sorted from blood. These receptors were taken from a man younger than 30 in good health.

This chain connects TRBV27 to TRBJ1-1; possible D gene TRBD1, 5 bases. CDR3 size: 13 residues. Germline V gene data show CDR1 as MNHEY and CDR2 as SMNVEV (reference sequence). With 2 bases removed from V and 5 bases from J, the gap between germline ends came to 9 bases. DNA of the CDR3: TGTGCCAGCAGTTTAGGGGCCGCTACTGAAGCTTTCTTT. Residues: CASSLGAATEAFF.

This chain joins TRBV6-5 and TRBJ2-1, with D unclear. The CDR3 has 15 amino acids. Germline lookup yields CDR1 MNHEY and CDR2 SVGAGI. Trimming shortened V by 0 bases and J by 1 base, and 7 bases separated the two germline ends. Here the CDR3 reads CASSYSPGSYNEQFF. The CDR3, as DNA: TGTGCCAGCAGTTACTCGCCAGGATCCTACAATGAGCAGTTCTTC.

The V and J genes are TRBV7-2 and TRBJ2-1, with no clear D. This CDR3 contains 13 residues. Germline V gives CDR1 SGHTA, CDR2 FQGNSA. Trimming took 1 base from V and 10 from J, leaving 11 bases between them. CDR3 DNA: TGTGCCAGCAGCTTAGGGCGCCCAGGAGAGCAGTTCTTC. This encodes CASSLGRPGEQFF.

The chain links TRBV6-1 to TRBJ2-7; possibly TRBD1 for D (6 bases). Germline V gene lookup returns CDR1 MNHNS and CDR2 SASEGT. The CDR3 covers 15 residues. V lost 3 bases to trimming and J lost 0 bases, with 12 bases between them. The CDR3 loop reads CASSEKDSFSYEQYF. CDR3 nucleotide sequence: TGTGCCAGCAGTGAGAAGGACAGTTTCTCCTACGAGCAGTACTTC.

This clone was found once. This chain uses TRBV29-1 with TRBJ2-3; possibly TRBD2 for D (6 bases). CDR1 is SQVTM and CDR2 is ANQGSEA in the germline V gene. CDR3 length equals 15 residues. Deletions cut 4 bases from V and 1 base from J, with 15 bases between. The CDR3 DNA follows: TGCAGCGTTGCGGGGGTCCTGGCTGGCACAGATACGCAGTATTTT. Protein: CSVAGVLAGTDTQYF.

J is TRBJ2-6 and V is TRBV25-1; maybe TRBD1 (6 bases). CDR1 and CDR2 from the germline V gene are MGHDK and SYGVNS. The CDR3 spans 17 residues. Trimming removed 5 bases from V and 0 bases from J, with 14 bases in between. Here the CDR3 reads CASSPMTGRSGANVLTF. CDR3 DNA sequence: TGTGCCAGCAGTCCTATGACAGGACGCTCTGGGGCCAACGTCCTGACTTTC. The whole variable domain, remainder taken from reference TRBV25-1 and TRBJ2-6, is EADIYQTPRYLVIGTGKKITLECSQTMGHDKMYWYQQDPGMELHLIHYSYGVNSTEKGDLSSESTVSRIRTEHFPLTLESARPSHTSQYLCASSPMTGRSGANVLTFGAGSRLTVL.

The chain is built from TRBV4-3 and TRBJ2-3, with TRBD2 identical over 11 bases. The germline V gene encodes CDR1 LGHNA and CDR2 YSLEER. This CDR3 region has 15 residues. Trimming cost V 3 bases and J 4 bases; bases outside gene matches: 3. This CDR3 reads CASSQLLAGADTQYF. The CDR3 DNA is TGCGCCAGCAGCCAGTTACTAGCGGGAGCAGATACGCAGTATTTT.

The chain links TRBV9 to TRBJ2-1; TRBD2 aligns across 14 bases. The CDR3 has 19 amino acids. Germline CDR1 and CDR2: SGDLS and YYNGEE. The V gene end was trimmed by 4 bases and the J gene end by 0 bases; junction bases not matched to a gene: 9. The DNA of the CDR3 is TGTGCCAGCAGCCTCGGACTAGCGGGAGGAACGAGCTCCTACAATGAGCAGTTCTTC. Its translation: CASSLGLAGGTSSYNEQFF.

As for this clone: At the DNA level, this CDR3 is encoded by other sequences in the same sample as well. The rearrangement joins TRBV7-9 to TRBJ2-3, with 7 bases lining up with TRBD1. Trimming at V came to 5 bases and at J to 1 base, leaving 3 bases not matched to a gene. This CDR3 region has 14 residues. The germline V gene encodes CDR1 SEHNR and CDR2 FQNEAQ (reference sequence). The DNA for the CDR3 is TGTGCCAGCAGCCTTGGACAGGGCACAGATACGCAGTATTTT. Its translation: CASSLGQGTDTQYF.

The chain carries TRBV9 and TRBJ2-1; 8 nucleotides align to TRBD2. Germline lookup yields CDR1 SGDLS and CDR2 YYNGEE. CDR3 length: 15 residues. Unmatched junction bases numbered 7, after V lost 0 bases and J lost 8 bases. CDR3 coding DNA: TGTGCCAGCAGCGTAGCTGCGGGAGGACCCCATGAGCAGTTCTTC. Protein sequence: CASSVAAGGPHEQFF.